The 5 T cell receptor beta chains given below trace back to one sample, sequenced in a study of regulatory T cells in long-lasting Graves disease. Time point noted: persistent/refractory GD, antithyroid drugs over 5 years with positive TRAb. PBMC-derived RNA was used for the TCR library. To make TCR beta libraries, researchers used iRepertoire HTBI primers and Arm-PCR of CDR3 regions. TCRdb analysed the multiplex PCR reads with MiXCR anew, one entry per CDR3 protein. The sample includes 350,000 to 450,000 distinct CDR3 sequences, 21% of them seen just once. The sample was peripheral blood mononuclear cells (PBMCs), taken when the disease was refractory, from a patient treated with antithyroid drugs. The receptors originated from a female donor with Graves disease.

This chain connects TRBV7-9 to TRBJ2-3; 8 bases are a match to TRBD1. This CDR3 region has 18 residues. Trimming removed 1 base from V and 3 bases from J; junction bases left unmatched: 12. Germline V CDR1 and CDR2: SEHNR, FQNEAQ (reference sequence). The CDR3 here is CASSLGLLNRGETDTQYF. The CDR3 DNA follows: TGTGCCAGCAGCTTAGGACTTTTGAACAGGGGGGAAACAGATACGCAGTATTTT.

V is TRBV11-2 and J is TRBJ2-7, with 9 bases matching TRBD2. The CDR3 spans 15 residues. The germline CDR1 and CDR2 sequences are SGHAT and FQNNGV. After removal of 5 bases from V and 4 bases from J, the junction contained 9 bases not matched to a gene. The DNA for the CDR3 is TGTGCCAGCAGCGTATCGCTAGCGGGGTCTTACGAGCAGTACTTC. Translation gives CASSVSLAGSYEQYF.

This clonotype was detected ten times or more. The chain recombines TRBV2 with TRBJ2-7; D possibly corresponds to TRBD1 (5 bases). This CDR3 is 12 amino acids long. Trimming left V 6 bases short and J 6 bases short, with 12 bases between. Germline V gene data show CDR1 as SNHLY and CDR2 as FYNNEI. CDR3: CASSRAGIEQYF. The CDR3 DNA follows: TGTGCCAGCAGCAGGGCAGGAATCGAGCAGTACTTC.

This clonotype came up a few times. This rearrangement joins TRBV9 to TRBJ1-2; D is undetermined. V gave up 0 bases and J gave up 6 bases, with 18 bases separating them. The CDR3 is made up of 16 amino acids. Germline CDR1 reads SGDLS; CDR2 reads YYNGEE. DNA of the CDR3: TGTGCCAGCAGCGTAGAACCCCAGGCCGGGGAACATGGCTACACCTTC. This gives the protein CASSVEPQAGEHGYTF. Based on the CDR3 plus reference TRBV9 and TRBJ1-2, the full variable domain is DSGVTQTPKHLITATGQRVTLRCSPRSGDLSVYWYQQSLDQGLQFLIQYYNGEERAKGNILERFSAQQFPDLHSELNLSSLELGDSALYFCASSVEPQAGEHGYTFGSGTRLTVV.

This clonotype was observed many times. CDR3 nucleotide sequence: TGTGCCAGCAGTTTCTGGACGCCCGATAATTCACCCCTCCACTTT. This sequence encodes CASSFWTPDNSPLHF. The chain recombines TRBV12-3 or TRBV12-4 with TRBJ1-6; D is uncertain. V was clipped by 3 bases and J by 5 bases, with 11 bases between them. The CDR3 runs 15 residues.